This T cell receptor (beta chain) appears in the sequencing data of a study of OX40 agonist ivuxolimab in advanced cancers. The V gene's germline CDR1 is LNHDA and CDR2 SQIVND (reference sequence). V lost 8 bases to trimming and J lost 7 bases, with 22 bases between them. The CDR3 loop spans 15 amino acids. Assay used: immunoSEQ multiplex PCR; TCRdb lists only in-frame clones, some missing. The sample includes 55,000 to 75,000 clones, more than 75% of them seen just once. This chain links TRBV19 with TRBJ2-3, with D tentatively TRBD2 (6 bases). The material sequenced was CD4+ or CD8+ T cells sorted from blood, taken in a trial of the OX40 agonist ivuxolimab. This clonotype was obtained from an adult with an advanced solid tumor such as melanoma, head and neck, liver or kidney cancer. The CDR3 spells CASGEEGGSGYTQYF. CDR3 DNA sequence: TGTGCCAGTGGAGAGGAGGGAGGCAGTGGATATACGCAGTATTTT. Looking up the rest from reference TRBV19 and TRBJ2-3 gives the full variable domain: DGGITQSPKYLFRKEGQNVTLSCEQNLNHDAMYWYRQDPGQGLRLIYYSQIVNDFQKGDIAEGYSVSREKKESFPLTVTSAQKNPTAFYLCASGEEGGSGYTQYFGPGTRLTVL.